In its sample, the clone carrying this T cell receptor beta chain was seen once. The sample originates from a study of blood T cell repertoires in COVID-19. With 1 base removed from V and 0 bases from J, the gap between germline ends came to 10 bases. This CDR3 is built from 16 residues. The germline V gene encodes CDR1 MGHRA and CDR2 YSYEKL. Generated by immunoSEQ multiplex PCR, the TCRdb table keeps only in-frame clones and is missing some. The table lists 45,000 to 65,000 clones, roughly 89% of them singletons, with around 10% in the top ten. This chain uses TRBV4-1 with TRBJ1-3; D not certain. The TCR sequence derives from an elderly man with active or convalescent COVID-19. The sequenced material came from peripheral blood. The CDR3 loop is CASSQVSQSSGNTIYF. CDR3 nucleotide sequence: TGCGCCAGCAGCCAAGTCTCACAAAGCTCTGGAAACACCATATATTTT.